The clone carrying this T cell receptor (beta chain) turned up a few times. The antigen is undetermined. Each cDNA molecule carried a unique molecular identifier. TCRdb independently ran MiXCR on the 5' RACE reads; one entry per CDR3 protein. Of about 26,000 distinct CDR3 sequences in the sample, 5.1% were seen once. CDR3 length: 15 residues. With V trimmed by 0 bases and J by 2 bases, 5 bases remained unmatched. Germline V gene sequence: CDR1 SGHRS, CDR2 YFSETQ. This sample is part of a study of early T cells in non-severe SARS-CoV-2 infection. Study context: The sequenced material was bulk RNA from unsorted whole blood, and its chains were unpaired.

Study findings and constraints: Lookups in VDJdb leaned toward anti-spike CD8 responses and missed private and CD4 specificities.

The receptor's source is an adult who was a healthcare worker with PCR-confirmed SARS-CoV-2 infection or an uninfected control (not recorded which). Sequenced sample: whole blood. J is TRBJ2-7 and V is TRBV5-1; 7 positions agree with TRBD2. In DNA form, the CDR3 reads TGCGCCAGCAGCTTGGAACTAGCGAGCCCCTACGAGCAGTACTTC. This sequence encodes CASSLELASPYEQYF.